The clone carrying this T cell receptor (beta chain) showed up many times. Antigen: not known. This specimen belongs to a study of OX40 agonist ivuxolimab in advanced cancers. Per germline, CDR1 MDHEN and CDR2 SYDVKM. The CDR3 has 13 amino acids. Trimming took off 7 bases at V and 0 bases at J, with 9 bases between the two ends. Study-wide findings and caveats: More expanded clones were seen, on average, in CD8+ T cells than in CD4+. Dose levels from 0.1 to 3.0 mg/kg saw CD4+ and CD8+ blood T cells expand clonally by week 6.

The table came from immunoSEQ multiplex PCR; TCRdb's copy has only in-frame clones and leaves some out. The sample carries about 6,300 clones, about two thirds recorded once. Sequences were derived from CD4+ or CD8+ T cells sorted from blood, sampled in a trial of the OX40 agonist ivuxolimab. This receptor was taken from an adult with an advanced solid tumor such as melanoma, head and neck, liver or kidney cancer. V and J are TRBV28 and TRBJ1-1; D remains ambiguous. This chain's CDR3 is CASTPRMNTEAFF. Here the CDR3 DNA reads TGTGCCAGCACTCCGAGGATGAACACTGAAGCTTTCTTT.